This T cell receptor (beta chain) comes out of a study of control samples from healthy donors and cancer patients. V lost 3 bases to trimming and J lost 1 base; unmatched junction nucleotides: 10. This CDR3 has 18 residues. Looked up from germline, CDR1 is LNHNV and CDR2 is YYDKDF (reference sequence). Clones were read by immunoSEQ multiplex PCR, and TCRdb kept only the in-frame ones, dropping some. Among roughly 100,000 clones, roughly four fifths were seen once, and the ten largest hold roughly 13%. The TCR sequence derives from a woman between 45 and 60 years old in good health. The rearrangement uses TRBV15 and TRBJ1-5; 9 bases agree with TRBD1. The sequencing sample was made of blood. CDR3 amino acids: CATSRLGQGRISNQPQHF. The CDR3 bases are TGTGCCACCAGCAGGCTAGGACAGGGGAGAATCAGCAATCAGCCCCAGCATTTT.